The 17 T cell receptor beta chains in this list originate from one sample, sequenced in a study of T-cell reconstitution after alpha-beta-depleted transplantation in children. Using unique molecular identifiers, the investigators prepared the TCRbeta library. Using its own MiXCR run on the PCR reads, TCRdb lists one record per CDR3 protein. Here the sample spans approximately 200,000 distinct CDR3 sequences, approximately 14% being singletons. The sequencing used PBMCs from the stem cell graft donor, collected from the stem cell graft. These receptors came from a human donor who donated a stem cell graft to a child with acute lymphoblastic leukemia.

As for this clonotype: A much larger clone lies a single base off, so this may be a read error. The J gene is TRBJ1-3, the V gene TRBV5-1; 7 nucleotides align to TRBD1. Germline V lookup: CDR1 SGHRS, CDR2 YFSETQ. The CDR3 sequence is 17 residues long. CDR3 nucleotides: TGCACCAGCAGCTCACGGCGACAGGGTTACTCTGGAAACACCATATATTTT. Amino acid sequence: CTSSSRRQGYSGNTIYF.

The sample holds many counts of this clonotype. Here the CDR3 DNA reads TGTGCCAGCAGCGGGACTAGCGGGACTGGCACAGATACGCAGTATTTT. Translated, it gives CASSGTSGTGTDTQYF. The gene calls are TRBV6-1 and TRBJ2-3; 13 bases are shared with TRBD2. Germline assignment: CDR1 MNHNS and CDR2 SASEGT. The CDR3 has 16 amino acids. V lost 6 bases, J lost 1 base, and 4 bases stayed unmatched.

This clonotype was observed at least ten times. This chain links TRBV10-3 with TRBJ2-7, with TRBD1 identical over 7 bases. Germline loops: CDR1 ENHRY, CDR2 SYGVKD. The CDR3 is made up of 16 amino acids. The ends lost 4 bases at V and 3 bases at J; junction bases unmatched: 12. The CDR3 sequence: CAISADLPGTVYEQYF. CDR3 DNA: TGTGCCATCAGTGCCGACCTACCCGGGACAGTCTACGAGCAGTACTTC.

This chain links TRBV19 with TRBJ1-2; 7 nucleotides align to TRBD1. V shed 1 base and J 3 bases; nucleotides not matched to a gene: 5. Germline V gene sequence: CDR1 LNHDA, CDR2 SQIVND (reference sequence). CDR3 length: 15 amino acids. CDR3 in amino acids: CASSIAQGRHYGYTF. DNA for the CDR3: TGTGCCAGTAGTATAGCACAGGGGAGACACTATGGCTACACCTTC.

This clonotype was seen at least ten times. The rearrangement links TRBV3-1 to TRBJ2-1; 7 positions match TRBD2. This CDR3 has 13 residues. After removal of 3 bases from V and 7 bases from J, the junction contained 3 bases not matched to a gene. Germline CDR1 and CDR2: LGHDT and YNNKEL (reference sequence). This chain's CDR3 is CASSQFGGNEQFF. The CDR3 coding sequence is TGTGCCAGCAGCCAGTTCGGGGGGAATGAGCAGTTCTTC.

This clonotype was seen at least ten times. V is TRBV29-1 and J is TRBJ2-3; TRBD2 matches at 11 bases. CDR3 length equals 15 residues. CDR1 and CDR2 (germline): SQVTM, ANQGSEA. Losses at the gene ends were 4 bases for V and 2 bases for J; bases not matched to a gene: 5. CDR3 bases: TGCAGCGTTGGAGGGACTAGCGGTTTCACAGATACGCAGTATTTT. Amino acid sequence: CSVGGTSGFTDTQYF.

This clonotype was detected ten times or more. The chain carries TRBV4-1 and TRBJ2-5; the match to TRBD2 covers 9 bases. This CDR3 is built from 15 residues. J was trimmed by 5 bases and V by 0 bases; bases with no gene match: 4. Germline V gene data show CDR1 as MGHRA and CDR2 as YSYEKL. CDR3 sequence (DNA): TGCGCCAGCAGCCAAGATAAGCGGGAGGTCGAGACCCAGTACTTC. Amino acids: CASSQDKREVETQYF.

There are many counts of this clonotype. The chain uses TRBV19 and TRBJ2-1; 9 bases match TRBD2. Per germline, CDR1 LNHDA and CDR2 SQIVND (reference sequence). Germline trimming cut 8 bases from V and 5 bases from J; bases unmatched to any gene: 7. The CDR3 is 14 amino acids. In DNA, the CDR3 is TGTGCCAGTCAAAAGCGGGAGGCCAACAATGAGCAGTTCTTC. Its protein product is CASQKREANNEQFF.

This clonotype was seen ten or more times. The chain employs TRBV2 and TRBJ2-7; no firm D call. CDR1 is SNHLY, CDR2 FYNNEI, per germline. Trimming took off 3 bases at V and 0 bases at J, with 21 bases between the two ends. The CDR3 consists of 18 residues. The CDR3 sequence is CASSEVVYDSASSYEQYF. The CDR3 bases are TGTGCCAGCAGTGAGGTCGTCTACGATTCTGCAAGCTCCTACGAGCAGTACTTC.

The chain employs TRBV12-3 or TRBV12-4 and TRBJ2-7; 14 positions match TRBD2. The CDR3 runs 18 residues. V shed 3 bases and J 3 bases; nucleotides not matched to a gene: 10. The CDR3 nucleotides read TGTGCCAGCAGTTTCCCGCAGGGGACTAGCGGGGGCAACTACGAGCAGTACTTC. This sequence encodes CASSFPQGTSGGNYEQYF.

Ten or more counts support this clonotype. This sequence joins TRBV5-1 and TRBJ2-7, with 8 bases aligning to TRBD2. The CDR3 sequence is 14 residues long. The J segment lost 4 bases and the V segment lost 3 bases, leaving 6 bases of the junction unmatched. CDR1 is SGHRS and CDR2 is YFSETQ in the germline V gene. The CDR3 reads CASSSLAGPYEQYF. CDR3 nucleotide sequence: TGCGCCAGCAGCTCGTTAGCGGGGCCGTACGAGCAGTACTTC.

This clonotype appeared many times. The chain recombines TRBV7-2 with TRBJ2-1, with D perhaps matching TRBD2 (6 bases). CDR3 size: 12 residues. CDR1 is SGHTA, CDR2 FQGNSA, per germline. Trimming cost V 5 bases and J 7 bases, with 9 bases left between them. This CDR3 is CASSATRNEQFF. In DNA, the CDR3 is TGTGCCAGCAGCGCGACTAGGAATGAGCAGTTCTTC. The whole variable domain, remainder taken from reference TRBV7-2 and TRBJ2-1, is GAGVSQSPSNKVTEKGKDVELRCDPISGHTALYWYRQSLGQGLEFLIYFQGNSAPDKSGLPSDRFSAERTGGSVSTLTIQRTQQEDSAVYLCASSATRNEQFFGPGTRLTVL.

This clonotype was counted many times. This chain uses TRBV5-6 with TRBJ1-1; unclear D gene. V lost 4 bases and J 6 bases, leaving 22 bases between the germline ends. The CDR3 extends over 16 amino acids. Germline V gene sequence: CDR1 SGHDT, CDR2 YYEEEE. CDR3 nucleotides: TGTGCCAGCAGCCAGTTGGACCGGAGGGCACGATCTGAAGCTTTCTTT. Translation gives CASSQLDRRARSEAFF.

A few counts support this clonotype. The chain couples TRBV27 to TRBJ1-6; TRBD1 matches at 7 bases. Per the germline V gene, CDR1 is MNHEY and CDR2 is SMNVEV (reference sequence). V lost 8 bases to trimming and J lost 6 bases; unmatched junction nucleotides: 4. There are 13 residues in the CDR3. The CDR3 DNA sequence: TGTGCCAGCGGGACAGAGATTAATTCACCCCTCCACTTT. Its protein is CASGTEINSPLHF.

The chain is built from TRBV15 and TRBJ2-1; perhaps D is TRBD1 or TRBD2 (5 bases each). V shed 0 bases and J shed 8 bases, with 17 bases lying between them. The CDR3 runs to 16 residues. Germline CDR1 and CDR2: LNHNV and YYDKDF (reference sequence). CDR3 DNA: TGTGCCACCAGCAGAGATCCGCCTGGGGGATCAGATGAGCAGTTCTTC. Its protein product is CATSRDPPGGSDEQFF. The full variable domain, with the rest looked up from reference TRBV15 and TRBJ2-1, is DAMVIQNPRYQVTQFGKPVTLSCSQTLNHNVMYWYQQKSSQAPKLLFHYYDKDFNNEADTPDNFQSRRPNTSFCFLDIRSPGLGDTAMYLCATSRDPPGGSDEQFFGPGTRLTVL.

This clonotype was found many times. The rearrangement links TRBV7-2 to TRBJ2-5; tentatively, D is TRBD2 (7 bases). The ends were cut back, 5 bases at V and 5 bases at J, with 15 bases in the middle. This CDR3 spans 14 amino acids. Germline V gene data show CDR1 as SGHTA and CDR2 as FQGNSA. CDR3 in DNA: TGTGCCAGCAGCCCCGGTGGGGGGGCGGAGACCCAGTACTTC. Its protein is CASSPGGGAETQYF.

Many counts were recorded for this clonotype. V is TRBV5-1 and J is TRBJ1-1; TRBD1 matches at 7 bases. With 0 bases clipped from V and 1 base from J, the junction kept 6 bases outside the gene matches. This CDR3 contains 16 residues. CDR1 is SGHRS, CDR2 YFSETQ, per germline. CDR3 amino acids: CASSLALDRENTEAFF. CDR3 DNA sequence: TGCGCCAGCAGCTTGGCGTTAGACAGGGAGAACACTGAAGCTTTCTTT.